Listed below are T cell receptor beta chains from one sample, sequenced in a study of technical replicates of blood from a handful of donors. Produced via immunoSEQ multiplex PCR; TCRdb's table is partial and in-frame only. This sample has 64,000 or so clones, with roughly 97% found just once. The sequenced material came from T cells isolated from PBMCs. The receptors here all came from a human donor in good health. Both conserved end residues are part of each CDR3. D genes are given only for firm matches. Where a row states a size, it is once, few, many or the class of an expanded clone; other rows omit it.

TRBV7-9	TRBJ2-3	-	-	TGTGCCAGCAGCCATACAGGGTTAGGCACAGATACGCAGTATTTT	CASSHTGLGTDTQYF
TRBV25-1	TRBJ1-4	-	-	TGTGCCAGCAGTGAATATAGCAGTAAACTGTTTTTT	CASSEYSSKLFF
TRBV5-1	TRBJ2-5	TRBD2	-	TGCGCCAGCAGCTCGACTAGCGGGAGGGGGTTGGGAGAGACCCAGTACTTC	CASSSTSGRGLGETQYF
TRBV5-4	TRBJ1-2	-	-	TGTGCCAGCAGCTTGGAGGGGCAGTTTCCCTATGGCTACACCTTC	CASSLEGQFPYGYTF
TRBV27	TRBJ1-4	-	-	TGTGCCAGCAGTTTATCCCGCCGGTCGACTTCAACTAATGAAAAACTGTTTTTT	CASSLSRRSTSTNEKLFF
TRBV30	TRBJ1-5	TRBD1	once	TGTGCCTGGAGTAGGACAGGGGGAAATCAGCCCCAGCATTTT	CAWSRTGGNQPQHF
TRBV7-9	TRBJ1-5	-	once	TGTGCCAGCAGCTTAGGGTCAGGTCAGCCCCAGCATTTT	CASSLGSGQPQHF
TRBV6-5	TRBJ1-1	-	-	TGTGCCAGTTCTCCGTTCGGGAGGAACACTGAAGCTTTCTTT	CASSPFGRNTEAFF
TRBV11-3	TRBJ2-2	-	-	TGTGCCAGCGGCTTCGTCGGCACCGGGGAGCTGTTTTTT	CASGFVGTGELFF
TRBV6-5	TRBJ2-7	-	-	TGTGCCAGCAGTTTCTACGCCACGACCCTGGGCCACGAGCAGTACTTC	CASSFYATTLGHEQYF
TRBV14	TRBJ2-7	TRBD2	-	TGTGCCAGCAGCCAGTTGGGACTAGCGATCTACGAGCAGTACTTC	CASSQLGLAIYEQYF
TRBV5-4	TRBJ2-5	TRBD2	-	TGTGCCAGCAGCTTGGGCTTACTCCAGCGGGGGGGCGGGACCCAGTACTTC	CASSLGLLQRGGGTQYF
TRBV11-2	TRBJ2-1	TRBD2	once	TGTGCCAGCAGCTCCAACGCGGGGGGGCCATTAAATGAGCAGTTCTTC	CASSSNAGGPLNEQFF
TRBV28	TRBJ2-7	TRBD2	-	TGTGCCAGCAGTTTAGGGGGACTAGCGATATACGAGCAGTACTTC	CASSLGGLAIYEQYF
TRBV5-1	TRBJ2-7	-	-	TGCGCCAGCAGCTTGGTGGGGGCTCTACGGGACGAGCAGTACTTC	CASSLVGALRDEQYF
TRBV7-8	TRBJ2-7	-	-	TGTGCCAGCAGCTTAGCCACAGGGAACTACGAGCAGTACTTC	CASSLATGNYEQYF
TRBV7-6	TRBJ1-2	-	-	TGTGCCAGCAGCTTAGAGACAGGCGCTAACTATGGCTACACCTTC	CASSLETGANYGYTF
TRBV5-8	TRBJ2-5	TRBD2	once	TGTGCCAGCAGCTGGGGGACTAGCGGGAGAGAGACCCAGTACTTC	CASSWGTSGRETQYF
TRBV10-3	TRBJ2-5	TRBD1	-	TGTGCCATCAGTGAGTCGATAGGACAGGGGTCAGAGACCCAGTACTTC	CAISESIGQGSETQYF
TRBV30	TRBJ2-1	TRBD2	-	TGTGCCTCCAGCCACCAGACTAGCGGGGGGAAAGCGTCCTACAATGAGCAGTTCTTC	CASSHQTSGGKASYNEQFF
TRBV7-8	TRBJ2-5	-	-	TGTGCCAGCAGCTTCTTGGACAGCCGATACCAAGAGACCCAGTACTTC	CASSFLDSRYQETQYF
TRBV7-7	TRBJ2-1	-	-	TGTGCTAGCAGCTTAGATGGGGGGGCCTGGTTCTTC	CASSLDGGAWFF
TRBV5-1	TRBJ2-5	TRBD2	-	TGCGCCAGCAGCTGGGGGGGAGGGAACCAAGAGACCCAGTACTTC	CASSWGGGNQETQYF
TRBV5-8	TRBJ1-3	TRBD1	-	TGTGCCAGCAGCGTCGGGGACAGCGGAAACACCATATATTTT	CASSVGDSGNTIYF
TRBV6-5	TRBJ1-5	-	few	TGTGCCAGCTCTATCCGGGTCAATCAGCCCCAGCATTTT	CASSIRVNQPQHF
TRBV9	TRBJ2-3	-	-	TGTGCCAGCAGCGTGTTACAGGCTGGGGATACGCAGTATTTT	CASSVLQAGDTQYF
TRBV27	TRBJ1-2	-	-	TGTGCCAGCTGGGGGGGACCAGATTATTATGGCTACACCTTC	CASWGGPDYYGYTF
TRBV29-1	TRBJ2-3	TRBD2	-	TGCAGCGTTGATTGGCGGGGGAGACCCACAGATACGCAGTATTTT	CSVDWRGRPTDTQYF
TRBV28	TRBJ2-4	-	-	TGTGCCAGCAGCTCTTACGACGGGCGGGACATTCAGTACTTC	CASSSYDGRDIQYF
TRBV6-1	TRBJ1-1	-	-	TGTGCCAGCGGGGGGGTCAGTTTGAACACTGAAGCTTTCTTT	CASGGVSLNTEAFF
TRBV7-6	TRBJ1-1	TRBD1	-	TGTGCCAGCAGCCCAGAGAGGACAGGGCGGACTGAAGCTTTCTTT	CASSPERTGRTEAFF
TRBV6-4	TRBJ1-2	-	-	TGTGCCAGCAGTGACTCGAGGGAGGGATCCTCTGGCTACACCTTC	CASSDSREGSSGYTF
TRBV29-1	TRBJ2-1	TRBD1	-	TGCAGCGCGACCGGGACAGACGACAATGAGCAGTTCTTC	CSATGTDDNEQFF
TRBV7-8	TRBJ1-1	TRBD1	-	TGTGCCAGCAGCCCCGACAGGGGGGCGAACACTGAAGCTTTCTTT	CASSPDRGANTEAFF
TRBV29-1	TRBJ2-7	TRBD1	-	TGCAGCATTAGGACAGGGGAGTTCTACGAGCAGTACTTC	CSIRTGEFYEQYF
TRBV5-1	TRBJ2-7	TRBD1	-	TGCGCCAGCAGCTTGGGGACAGGGGGCGTCTACGAGCAGTACTTC	CASSLGTGGVYEQYF
TRBV28	TRBJ2-7	-	once	TGTGCCAGCAGTTTATATAGGACAGTTCTGACGAAAGCCTACGAGCAGTACTTC	CASSLYRTVLTKAYEQYF
TRBV28	TRBJ1-1	TRBD1	-	TGTGCCAGCAGCCAACGGGGGACAGGAGGCAACACTGAAGCTTTCTTT	CASSQRGTGGNTEAFF
TRBV28	TRBJ2-1	TRBD2	-	TGTGCCAGCATCTTAACTAGCGGGGGCTCCTACAATGAGCAGTTCTTC	CASILTSGGSYNEQFF
TRBV20-1	TRBJ1-1	-	-	TGCAGTGCCCCCATGAACACTGAAGCTTTCTTT	CSAPMNTEAFF
TRBV6-5	TRBJ1-1	-	-	TGTGCCAGCAGTTACAGTGGTTGGCACCCTGAAGCTTTCTTT	CASSYSGWHPEAFF
TRBV5-1	TRBJ2-3	TRBD1	-	TGCGCCAGCAGCTTGTTCGGCAGGGGGTCTGATACGCAGTATTTT	CASSLFGRGSDTQYF
TRBV5-1	TRBJ2-1	TRBD1	-	TGCGCCAGCAGCTTGGGACAGGGGGCGGTGTATGAGCAGTTCTTC	CASSLGQGAVYEQFF
TRBV27	TRBJ1-5	-	-	TGTGCCAGCAGGACAGACAGTTATAGCAATCAGCCCCAGCATTTT	CASRTDSYSNQPQHF
TRBV7-2	TRBJ2-2	-	-	TGTGCCAGCAGCTTGGACAGTAACACCGGGGAGCTGTTTTTT	CASSLDSNTGELFF
TRBV9	TRBJ1-1	-	-	TGTGCCAGCAGCGTAGGGCTGTCACGCCACACTGAAGCTTTCTTT	CASSVGLSRHTEAFF
TRBV5-6	TRBJ1-2	-	-	TGTGCCAGCAGCGCACTACAGGGAAACTATGGCTACACCTTC	CASSALQGNYGYTF
TRBV28	TRBJ1-5	-	-	TGTGCCAGCAGTTTAGCAGGGTATCAGCCCCAGCATTTT	CASSLAGYQPQHF
TRBV2	TRBJ1-1	-	-	TGTGCCAGCAGTGGAGAAGTTGCGAGCAACACTGAAGCTTTCTTT	CASSGEVASNTEAFF
TRBV29-1	TRBJ2-7	TRBD1	once	TGCAGCGTCAGAACCGGGACAGGGGGGAACGAGCAGTACTTC	CSVRTGTGGNEQYF
TRBV4-1	TRBJ2-5	TRBD2	-	TGCGCCAGCAGCCCACGGACTAGATCGGTGGAGACCCAGTACTTC	CASSPRTRSVETQYF
TRBV2	TRBJ2-7	-	once	TGTGCCAGCATTTCTGACGGGTCCTACGAGCAGTACTTC	CASISDGSYEQYF
TRBV6-6	TRBJ2-1	-	-	TGTGCCAGCAGTTACCCCTCCCCAGGGAACAATGAGCAGTTCTTC	CASSYPSPGNNEQFF
TRBV19	TRBJ2-2	TRBD2	-	TGTGCCAGTAGTGACCGACTAGCGGGATTGGGATTAGCTGAAATCCCCGGGGAGCTGTTTTTT	CASSDRLAGLGLAEIPGELFF